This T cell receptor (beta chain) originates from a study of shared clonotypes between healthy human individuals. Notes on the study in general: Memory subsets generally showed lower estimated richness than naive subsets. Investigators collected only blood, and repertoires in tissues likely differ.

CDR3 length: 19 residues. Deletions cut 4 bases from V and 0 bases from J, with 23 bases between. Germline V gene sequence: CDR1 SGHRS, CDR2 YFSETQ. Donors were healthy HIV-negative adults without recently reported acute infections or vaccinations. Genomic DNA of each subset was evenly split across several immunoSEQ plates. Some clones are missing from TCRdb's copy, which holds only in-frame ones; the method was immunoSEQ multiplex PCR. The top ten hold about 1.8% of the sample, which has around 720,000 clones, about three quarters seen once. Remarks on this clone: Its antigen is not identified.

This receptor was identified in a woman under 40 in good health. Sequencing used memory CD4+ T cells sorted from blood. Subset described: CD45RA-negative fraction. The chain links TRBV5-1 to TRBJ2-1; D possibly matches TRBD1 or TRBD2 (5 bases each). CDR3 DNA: TGCGCCAGCAGCCTACCCAGACGGGGCGGGCAGAGCTCCTACAATGAGCAGTTCTTC. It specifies CASSLPRRGGQSSYNEQFF.